The 24 T cell receptor beta chains below come from one sample, sequenced in a study of control samples from healthy donors and cancer patients. The assay was immunoSEQ multiplex PCR, and TCRdb's table has in-frame clones only and misses some. The sample includes approximately 180,000 clones, around 94% seen only once; the top ten take 1.1% to 1.5%. Sequences were obtained from blood. All receptors derive from a woman under 30 in good health.

This clone has a single count. The chain employs TRBV29-1 and TRBJ2-7, with D possibly being TRBD1 (6 bases). The ends were cut back, 4 bases at V and 3 bases at J, with 10 bases in the middle. Germline V lookup: CDR1 SQVTM, CDR2 ANQGSEA. The CDR3 consists of 12 residues. CDR3 DNA sequence: TGCAGCGTTGTAGGACAGTTCTACGAGCAGTACTTC. Protein sequence: CSVVGQFYEQYF.

The rearrangement links TRBV19 to TRBJ2-2; 9 bases agree with TRBD1. Germline V gene sequence: CDR1 LNHDA, CDR2 SQIVND (reference sequence). J lost 4 bases, V lost 5 bases, and 5 bases had no gene match. The CDR3 is made up of 15 amino acids. Here the CDR3 DNA reads TGTGCCAGTAGTCGCCGGGACAGGGCCACCGGGGAGCTGTTTTTT. This encodes CASSRRDRATGELFF.

The chain is built from TRBV29-1 and TRBJ1-3; 8 bases match TRBD1. CDR1 is SQVTM, CDR2 ANQGSEA, per germline. V gave up 7 bases and J gave up 4 bases; unmatched junction bases: 6. The CDR3 has 13 amino acids. CDR3 residues: CSAKQGDGNTIYF. CDR3 DNA sequence: TGCAGCGCAAAACAGGGGGACGGAAACACCATATATTTT. The full variable domain, with the rest looked up from reference TRBV29-1 and TRBJ1-3, is SAVISQKPSRDICQRGTSLTIQCQVDSQVTMMFWYRQQPGQSLTLIATANQGSEATYESGFVIDKFPISRPNLTFSTLTVSNMSPEDSSIYLCSAKQGDGNTIYFGEGSWLTVV.

V usage is TRBV9 and J usage is TRBJ2-1; TRBD2 is a possible D gene (6 bases). The CDR3 sequence is 15 residues long. Looked up from germline, CDR1 is SGDLS and CDR2 is YYNGEE. V lost 7 bases and J lost 4, with 18 bases in between. The CDR3 reads CASSSGRGWYNEQFF. The CDR3 DNA reads as TGTGCCAGCTCGTCAGGGCGGGGATGGTACAATGAGCAGTTCTTC.

V usage is TRBV28 and J usage is TRBJ2-7, with a weak D call TRBD2 (6 bases). V was trimmed by 4 bases and J by 6 bases, leaving 19 bases between them. This CDR3 comprises 15 residues. Germline CDR1 is MDHEN and CDR2 is SYDVKM. Written as DNA, the CDR3 is TGTGCCAGCAGTTCCTTGTTGCCGCGGGGCGGCGAGCAGTACTTC. Encoded protein: CASSSLLPRGGEQYF.

The chain links TRBV11-3 to TRBJ1-4; no reliable D call. The CDR3 contains 12 residues. Between the trimmed V and J ends, which lost 6 bases and 7 bases, there was a span of 9 bases. The germline V gene encodes CDR1 SGHNT and CDR2 YENEEA. CDR3 residues: CASSGRGEKLFF. The DNA of the CDR3 is TGTGCCAGCAGTGGGCGGGGTGAAAAACTGTTTTTT.

The chain joins TRBV6-5 to TRBJ1-1; 7 nucleotides match TRBD1. Germline V gives CDR1 MNHEY, CDR2 SVGAGI. J was trimmed by 3 bases and V by 6 bases; bases with no gene match: 7. The CDR3 contains 14 residues. The CDR3 reads CASRPLQGYTEAFF. The CDR3 bases are TGTGCCAGCAGACCACTACAGGGGTACACTGAAGCTTTCTTT.

This chain joins TRBV5-4 and TRBJ1-2, with D uncertain. CDR1 is SGHNT and CDR2 is YYREEE in the germline V gene (reference sequence). The CDR3 is 12 amino acids. Trimming pared 4 bases from V and 8 bases from J, leaving 12 bases between. CDR3 sequence reads: CASSITLGGYTF. CDR3 bases: TGTGCCAGCAGCATTACCTTGGGGGGCTACACCTTC.

This rearrangement joins TRBV28 to TRBJ1-5; D is uncertain. Germline CDR1 and CDR2: MDHEN and SYDVKM. CDR3 length: 11 residues. V was pared by 3 bases and J by 10 bases, with 7 bases between. CDR3 nucleotides: TGTGCCAGCAGTTTGCGGGAACCCCAGCATTTT. This gives the protein CASSLREPQHF.

The chain recombines TRBV29-1 with TRBJ2-1; 8 bases match TRBD2. The trim removed 8 bases at V and 4 bases at J, leaving 19 bases unmatched. This CDR3 is 17 amino acids long. Germline V gene lookup returns CDR1 SQVTM and CDR2 ANQGSEA. CDR3 nucleotides: TGCAGCCCTACATGGACTAGCCCCTTTCCCGTATACAATGAGCAGTTCTTC. Translating gives CSPTWTSPFPVYNEQFF.

This clone has only one observation. The CDR3 here is CASSLVLARYEQYF. DNA for the CDR3: TGTGCCAGCAGCTTGGTGCTAGCCCGCTACGAGCAGTACTTC. The chain is built from TRBV7-2 and TRBJ2-7, with D maybe TRBD2 (5 bases). Per the germline V gene, CDR1 is SGHTA and CDR2 is FQGNSA. Trimming shortened V by 3 bases and J by 3 bases, and 12 bases separated the two germline ends. The CDR3 spans 14 residues.

The chain couples TRBV11-2 to TRBJ2-7, with 11 bases lining up with TRBD1. There are 14 residues in the CDR3. The V gene's germline CDR1 is SGHAT and CDR2 FQNNGV. After removal of 5 bases from V and 2 bases from J, the junction contained 2 bases not matched to a gene. The CDR3 spells CASSPGQGAYEQYF. CDR3 coding DNA: TGTGCCAGCAGCCCGGGACAGGGGGCCTACGAGCAGTACTTC.

This clone was observed once. This chain joins TRBV14 and TRBJ1-5; D gene uncertain. This CDR3 is 15 amino acids long. Trimming removed 6 bases at V and 5 bases at J, with 17 bases between. CDR1 is SGHDN and CDR2 is FVKESK in the germline V gene. The CDR3 coding sequence is TGTGCCAGCAGACCCGGACCCACTTTCCATCAGCCCCAGCATTTT. It yields the protein CASRPGPTFHQPQHF.

This chain links TRBV28 with TRBJ2-7; possibly TRBD1 for D (5 bases). This CDR3 is 12 amino acids long. Germline V gives CDR1 MDHEN, CDR2 SYDVKM. V lost 3 bases and J 5 bases, leaving 8 bases between the germline ends. In DNA form, the CDR3 reads TGTGCCAGCAGTTTTTTAGGGGACGAGCAGTACTTC. Protein product: CASSFLGDEQYF.

In its sample, this clone was seen once. The V gene is TRBV7-2, the J gene TRBJ1-1; D perhaps matches TRBD1 (5 bases). Trimming took 2 bases from V and 5 from J, leaving 15 bases between them. In germline, CDR1 is SGHTA, CDR2 FQGNSA. The CDR3 extends over 15 amino acids. This CDR3 reads CASSLRGPGVTEAFF. CDR3 coding DNA: TGTGCCAGCAGCTTAAGGGGCCCGGGGGTTACTGAAGCTTTCTTT.

The chain carries TRBV12-2 and TRBJ1-1; the table's D call, TRBD1, has no DNA check behind it. TRBV12-2 is deemed a pseudogene. The CDR3 spans 15 residues. This chain's CDR3 is CASRFFWTGNTEAFF. CDR3 bases: TGTGCAAGTCGCTTCTTTTGGACAGGGAACACTGAAGCTTTCTTT.

The chain's CDR3 is CAKTGGVTDTQYF. The CDR3, as DNA: TGTGCCAAGACAGGGGGTGTCACAGATACGCAGTATTTT. This chain uses TRBV12-2 with TRBJ2-3; TRBD1, the table's D call, lacks a check against the DNA. TRBV12-2 is assigned pseudogene status. The CDR3 totals 13 residues.

This clone is a singleton in its sample. V usage is TRBV18 and J usage is TRBJ1-1; TRBD1 aligns across 8 bases. The CDR3 is made up of 15 amino acids. The V and J ends lost 3 bases and 1 base, in that order; junction bases with no gene match: 4. Germline V gene data show CDR1 as KGHSH and CDR2 as LQKENI. CDR3 DNA: TGTGCCAGCTCACCTTTAACAGGGGGGAACACTGAAGCTTTCTTT. The encoded protein is CASSPLTGGNTEAFF.

The V and J genes are TRBV6-5 and TRBJ1-5, with unresolved D. The germline gives CDR1 MNHEY, CDR2 SVGAGI. The CDR3 sequence is 15 residues long. Trimming took off 0 bases at V and 1 base at J, with 7 bases between the two ends. The CDR3 nucleotides read TGTGCCAGCAGTTACTCGAGAGGGAGCAATCAGCCCCAGCATTTT. Protein sequence: CASSYSRGSNQPQHF.

The rearrangement joins TRBV6-5 to TRBJ2-5, with no clear D. Trimming removed 2 bases from V and 1 base from J, with 5 bases in between. CDR1 and CDR2 (germline): MNHEY, SVGAGI. The CDR3 sequence is 13 residues long. CDR3 protein: CASSYSRQETQYF. CDR3 DNA sequence: TGTGCCAGCAGTTACAGCCGCCAAGAGACCCAGTACTTC.

Here the CDR3 reads CASSPTAGGGNEQFF. The CDR3 bases are TGTGCCAGCTCACCAACAGCGGGAGGAGGAAATGAGCAGTTCTTC. The gene calls are TRBV18 and TRBJ2-1; 9 bases agree with TRBD2. Germline V gene lookup returns CDR1 KGHSH and CDR2 LQKENI. The junction had 6 bases not matched to a gene; V was cut back by 2 bases and J by 7 bases. This CDR3 is 15 amino acids long.

This clone has just a few counts. The rearrangement uses TRBV6-2 or TRBV6-3 and TRBJ1-5; 9 positions match TRBD1. This CDR3 has 15 residues. CDR1 MNHEY and CDR2 SVGEGT come from the germline V gene. V shed 5 bases, J shed 5 bases, and the junction held 7 bases outside the gene matches. The CDR3 protein is CASSDGTGTHQPQHF. DNA for the CDR3: TGTGCCAGCAGTGACGGGACAGGGACGCATCAGCCCCAGCATTTT.

This clone has just one count. The V gene is TRBV6-2 or TRBV6-3, the J gene TRBJ1-2; D might be TRBD1 (6 bases). The germline V gene has CDR1 MNHEY and CDR2 SVGEGT. V lost 0 bases and J lost 1, with 9 bases in between. This CDR3 has 15 amino acids. The CDR3 sequence is CASSYSDSLNYGYTF. DNA of the CDR3: TGTGCCAGCAGTTACTCGGACAGCCTTAACTATGGCTACACCTTC.

The V call is TRBV5-4, the J call TRBJ1-2; no reliable D call. The germline gives CDR1 SGHNT, CDR2 YYREEE (reference sequence). The CDR3 has 13 residues. Trimming stripped 0 bases from V and 3 bases from J, with 6 bases between. CDR3 coding DNA: TGTGCCAGCAGCTTGGAGGCCGACTATGGCTACACCTTC. As protein: CASSLEADYGYTF.